Sequencing of this TCR beta chain was carried out in a study of shared clonotypes between healthy human individuals. The table came from immunoSEQ multiplex PCR; TCRdb's copy has only in-frame clones and leaves some out. The sample contains some 2.1 million clones, 90% to 95% of which appear only once. The germline CDR1 and CDR2 sequences are MNHEY and SVGAGI. V lost 6 bases and J lost 6; bases outside the gene matches: 6. This CDR3 has 15 amino acids. The TCR originated in a man younger than 35 in good health. The specimen was naive CD4+ T cells sorted from blood. The subset: CD45RA+ positively selected. The J gene is TRBJ2-2, the V gene TRBV6-5; 11 bases are a match to TRBD2. The CDR3 reads CASRTLAGGAGELFF. The CDR3 coding sequence is TGTGCCAGCAGAACTCTAGCGGGGGGCGCCGGGGAGCTGTTTTTT.